This T cell receptor beta chain was sequenced during a study of cytotoxic CD8 clonotypes in ibrutinib-treated CLL. V shed 2 bases and J shed 3 bases, with 12 bases lying between them. CDR1 is KGHSH, CDR2 LQKENI, per germline. The CDR3 spans 15 residues. The assay was immunoSEQ multiplex PCR, and TCRdb's table has in-frame clones only and misses some. The sample contains 65,000 to 95,000 clones, about 86% of which appear only once. The V and J genes are TRBV18 and TRBJ2-3, with D unresolved. This TCR was recovered from a human donor with chronic lymphocytic leukemia. Sequenced here: PBMCs, sampled before ibrutinib treatment. The CDR3 bases are TGTGCCAGCTCACCAATCCAGGATCGGACAGATACGCAGTATTTT. Translated, it gives CASSPIQDRTDTQYF.